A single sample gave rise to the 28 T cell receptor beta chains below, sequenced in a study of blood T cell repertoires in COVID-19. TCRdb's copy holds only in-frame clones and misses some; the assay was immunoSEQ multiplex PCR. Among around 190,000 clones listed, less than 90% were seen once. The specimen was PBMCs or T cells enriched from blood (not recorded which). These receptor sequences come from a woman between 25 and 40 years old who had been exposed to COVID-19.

The CDR3 sequence is CASSSVKAYGYTF. The CDR3 DNA follows: TGTGCCAGCAGTTCGGTCAAAGCCTATGGCTACACCTTC. The rearrangement links TRBV27 to TRBJ1-2; D call uncertain. Trimming removed 4 bases from V and 4 bases from J, with 10 bases in between. The CDR3 loop spans 13 amino acids. Looked up from germline, CDR1 is MNHEY and CDR2 is SMNVEV (reference sequence).

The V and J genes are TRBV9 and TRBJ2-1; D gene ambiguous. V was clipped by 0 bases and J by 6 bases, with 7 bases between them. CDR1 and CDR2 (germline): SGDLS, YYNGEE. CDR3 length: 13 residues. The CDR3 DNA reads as TGTGCCAGCAGCGTAGGAGAATCCAATGAGCAGTTCTTC. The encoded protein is CASSVGESNEQFF.

CDR3 nucleotide sequence: TGTGCCAGCAGTGAGTTTAACAGGGGCTATGGCTACACCTTC. It codes for CASSEFNRGYGYTF. The rearrangement uses TRBV25-1 and TRBJ1-2; 7 nucleotides agree with TRBD1. With 3 bases clipped from V and 4 bases from J, the junction kept 5 bases outside the gene matches. CDR3 length equals 14 residues. CDR1 and CDR2 (germline): MGHDK, SYGVNS.

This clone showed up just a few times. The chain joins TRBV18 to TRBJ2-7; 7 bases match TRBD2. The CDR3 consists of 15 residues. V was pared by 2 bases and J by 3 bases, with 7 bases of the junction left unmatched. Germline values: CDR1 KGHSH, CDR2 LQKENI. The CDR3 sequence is CASSPTLGGGYEQYF. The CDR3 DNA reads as TGTGCCAGCTCACCAACACTGGGGGGGGGCTACGAGCAGTACTTC.

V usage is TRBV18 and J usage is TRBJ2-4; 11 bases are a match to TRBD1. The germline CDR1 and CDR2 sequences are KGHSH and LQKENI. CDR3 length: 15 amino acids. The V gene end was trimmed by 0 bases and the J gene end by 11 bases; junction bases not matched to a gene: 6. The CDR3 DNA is TGTGCCAGCTCACCACCGGGACAGGGGGGTTTGGTTCAGTACTTC. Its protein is CASSPPGQGGLVQYF.

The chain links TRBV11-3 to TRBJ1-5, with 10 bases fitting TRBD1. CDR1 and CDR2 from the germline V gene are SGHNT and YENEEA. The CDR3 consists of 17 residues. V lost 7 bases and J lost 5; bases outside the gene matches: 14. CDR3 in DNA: TGTGCCAGCAACCCGGGACAGGGGTTGGAGTGGGATCAGCCCCAGCATTTT. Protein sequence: CASNPGQGLEWDQPQHF.

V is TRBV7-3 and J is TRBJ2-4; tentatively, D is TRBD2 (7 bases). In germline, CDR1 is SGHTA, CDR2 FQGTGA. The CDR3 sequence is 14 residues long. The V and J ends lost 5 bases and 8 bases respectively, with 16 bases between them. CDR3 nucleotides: TGTGCCAGCAGCGCAGGGGAGGGGAGGGACATTCAGTACTTC. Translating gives CASSAGEGRDIQYF.

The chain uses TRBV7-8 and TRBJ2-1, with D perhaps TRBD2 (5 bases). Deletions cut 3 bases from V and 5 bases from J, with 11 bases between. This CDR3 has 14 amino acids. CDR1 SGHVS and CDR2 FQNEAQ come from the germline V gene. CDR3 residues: CASSLEAGNNEQFF. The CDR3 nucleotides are TGTGCCAGCAGCTTGGAGGCAGGTAACAATGAGCAGTTCTTC.

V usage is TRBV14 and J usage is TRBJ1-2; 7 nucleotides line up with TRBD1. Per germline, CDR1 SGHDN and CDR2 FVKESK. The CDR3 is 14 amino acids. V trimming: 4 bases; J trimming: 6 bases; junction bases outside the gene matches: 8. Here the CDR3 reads CASSPTDRVNGYTF. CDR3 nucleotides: TGTGCCAGCAGCCCGACCGACAGGGTAAATGGCTACACCTTC.

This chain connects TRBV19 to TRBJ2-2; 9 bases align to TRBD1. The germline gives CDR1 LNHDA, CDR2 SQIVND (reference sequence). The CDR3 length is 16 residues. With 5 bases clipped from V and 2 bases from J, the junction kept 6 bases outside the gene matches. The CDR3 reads CASSVDRGLNTGELFF. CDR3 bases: TGTGCCAGTAGTGTGGACAGGGGCCTTAACACCGGGGAGCTGTTTTTT.

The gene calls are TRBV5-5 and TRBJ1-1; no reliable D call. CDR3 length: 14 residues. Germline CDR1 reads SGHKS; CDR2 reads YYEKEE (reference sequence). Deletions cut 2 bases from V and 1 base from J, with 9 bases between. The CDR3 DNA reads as TGTGCCAGCAGCTTCGAGGGCAGGAACACTGAAGCTTTCTTT. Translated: CASSFEGRNTEAFF.

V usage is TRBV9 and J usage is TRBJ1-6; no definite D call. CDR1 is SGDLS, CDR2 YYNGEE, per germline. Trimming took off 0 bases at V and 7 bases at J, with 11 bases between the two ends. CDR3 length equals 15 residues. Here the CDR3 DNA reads TGTGCCAGCAGCGTAGACGCGACACCGAATTCACCCCTCCACTTT. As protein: CASSVDATPNSPLHF.

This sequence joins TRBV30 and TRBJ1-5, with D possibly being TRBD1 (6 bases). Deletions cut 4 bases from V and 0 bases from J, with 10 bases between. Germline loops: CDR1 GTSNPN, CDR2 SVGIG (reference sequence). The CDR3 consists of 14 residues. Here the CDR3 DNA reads TGTGCCTGGACAGGGGTCAATAGCAATCAGCCCCAGCATTTT. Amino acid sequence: CAWTGVNSNQPQHF.

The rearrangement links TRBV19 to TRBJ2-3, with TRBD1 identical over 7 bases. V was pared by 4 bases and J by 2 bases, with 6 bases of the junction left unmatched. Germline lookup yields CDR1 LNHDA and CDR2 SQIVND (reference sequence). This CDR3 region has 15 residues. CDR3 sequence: CASSRQGHNTDTQYF. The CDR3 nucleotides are TGTGCCAGTAGTAGACAGGGACATAACACAGATACGCAGTATTTT.

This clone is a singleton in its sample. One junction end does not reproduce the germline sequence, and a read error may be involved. DNA of the CDR3: TGTGCCAGCATTGAACCGGGACAGGAGACCTATGGCTACACCTTC. Its translation is CASIEPGQETYGYTF. This chain links TRBV6-1 with TRBJ1-2, with 8 nucleotides matching TRBD1. The germline V gene encodes CDR1 MNHNS and CDR2 SASEGT. This CDR3 spans 15 amino acids.

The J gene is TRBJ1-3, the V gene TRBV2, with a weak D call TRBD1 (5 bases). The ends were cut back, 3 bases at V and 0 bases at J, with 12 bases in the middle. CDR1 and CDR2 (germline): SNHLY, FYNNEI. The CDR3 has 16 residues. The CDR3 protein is CASSEGRVYSGNTIYF. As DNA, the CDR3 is TGTGCCAGCAGTGAGGGCAGGGTCTACTCTGGAAACACCATATATTTT.

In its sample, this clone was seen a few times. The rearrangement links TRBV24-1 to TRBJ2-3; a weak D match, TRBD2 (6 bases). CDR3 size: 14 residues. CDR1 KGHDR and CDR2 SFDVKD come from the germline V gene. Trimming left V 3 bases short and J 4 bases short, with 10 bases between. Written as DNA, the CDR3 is TGTGCCACCAGTGATCGACTAGACGCAGATACGCAGTATTTT. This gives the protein CATSDRLDADTQYF.

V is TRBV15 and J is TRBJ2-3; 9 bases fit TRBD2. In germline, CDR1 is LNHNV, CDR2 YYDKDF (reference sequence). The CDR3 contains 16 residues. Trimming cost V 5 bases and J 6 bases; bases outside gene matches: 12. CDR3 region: CATSVNLAGRGDTQYF. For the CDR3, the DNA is TGTGCCACCAGCGTGAACCTAGCGGGGCGCGGGGATACGCAGTATTTT.

The CDR3 reads CASSQLGQGASYEQYF. In nucleotides, the CDR3 is TGTGCCAGCAGCCAATTAGGACAGGGGGCCTCCTACGAGCAGTACTTC. V and J are TRBV7-6 and TRBJ2-7; 11 nucleotides agree with TRBD1. The V gene end was trimmed by 5 bases and the J gene end by 0 bases; junction bases not matched to a gene: 6. This CDR3 is built from 16 residues. CDR1 is SGHVS and CDR2 is FNYEAQ in the germline V gene.

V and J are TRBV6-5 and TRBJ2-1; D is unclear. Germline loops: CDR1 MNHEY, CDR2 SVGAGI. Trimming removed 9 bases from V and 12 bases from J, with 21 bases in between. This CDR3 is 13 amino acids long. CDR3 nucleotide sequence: TGTGCCAGGACGCCCTCCGGCGGTAGGTTGCAGTTCTTC. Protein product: CARTPSGGRLQFF.

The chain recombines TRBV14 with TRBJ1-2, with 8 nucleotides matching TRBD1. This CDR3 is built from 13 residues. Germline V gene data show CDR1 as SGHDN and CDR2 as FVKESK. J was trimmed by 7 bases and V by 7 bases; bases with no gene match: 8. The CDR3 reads CASTDRGGFGYTF. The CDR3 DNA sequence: TGTGCCAGCACCGACAGGGGCGGGTTTGGCTACACCTTC.

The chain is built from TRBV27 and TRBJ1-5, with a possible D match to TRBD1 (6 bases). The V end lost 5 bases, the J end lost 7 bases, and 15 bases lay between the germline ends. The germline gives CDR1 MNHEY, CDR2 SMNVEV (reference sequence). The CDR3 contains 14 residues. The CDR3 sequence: CASSPQGMGQPQHF. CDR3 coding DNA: TGTGCCAGCAGTCCCCAGGGGATGGGCCAGCCCCAGCATTTT.

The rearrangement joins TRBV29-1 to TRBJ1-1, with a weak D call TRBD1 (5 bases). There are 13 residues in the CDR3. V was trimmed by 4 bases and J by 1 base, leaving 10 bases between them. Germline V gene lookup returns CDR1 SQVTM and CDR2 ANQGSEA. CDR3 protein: CSVVQGENTEAFF. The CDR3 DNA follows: TGCAGCGTTGTGCAGGGCGAGAACACTGAAGCTTTCTTT.

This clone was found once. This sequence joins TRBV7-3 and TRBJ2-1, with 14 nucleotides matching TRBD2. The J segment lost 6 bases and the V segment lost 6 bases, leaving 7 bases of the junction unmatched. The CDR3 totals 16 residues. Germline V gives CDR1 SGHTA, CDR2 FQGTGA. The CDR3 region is CASSWTSGGSLNEQFF. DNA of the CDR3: TGTGCCAGCAGTTGGACTAGCGGGGGGAGTCTCAATGAGCAGTTCTTC.

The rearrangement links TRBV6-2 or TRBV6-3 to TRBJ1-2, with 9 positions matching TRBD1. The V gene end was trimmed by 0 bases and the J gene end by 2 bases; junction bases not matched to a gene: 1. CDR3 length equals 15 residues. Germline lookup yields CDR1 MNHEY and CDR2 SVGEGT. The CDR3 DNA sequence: TGTGCCAGCAGTTACTCGGGACAGGGAAACTATGGCTACACCTTC. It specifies CASSYSGQGNYGYTF.

CDR3 residues: CASSAGSGAFNEQFF. Here the CDR3 DNA reads TGTGCCAGCAGTGCCGGGAGCGGGGCCTTCAATGAGCAGTTCTTC. The gene calls are TRBV25-1 and TRBJ2-1, with 7 bases that match TRBD2. With 4 bases clipped from V and 6 bases from J, the junction kept 9 bases outside the gene matches. The CDR3 has 15 amino acids. The V gene's germline CDR1 is MGHDK and CDR2 SYGVNS.

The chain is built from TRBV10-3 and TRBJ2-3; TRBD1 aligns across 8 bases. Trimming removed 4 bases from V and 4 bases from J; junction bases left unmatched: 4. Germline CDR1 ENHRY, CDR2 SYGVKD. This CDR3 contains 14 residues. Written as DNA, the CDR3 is TGTGCCATCAGTGGGACAGGGTATGCAGATACGCAGTATTTT. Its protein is CAISGTGYADTQYF.

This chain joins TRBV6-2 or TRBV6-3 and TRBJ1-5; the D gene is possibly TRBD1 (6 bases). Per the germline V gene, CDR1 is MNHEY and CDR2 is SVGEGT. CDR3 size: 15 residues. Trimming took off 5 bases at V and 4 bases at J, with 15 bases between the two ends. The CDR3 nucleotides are TGTGCCAGCAGTACACTTGGGACAACAAATCAGCCCCAGCATTTT. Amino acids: CASSTLGTTNQPQHF.